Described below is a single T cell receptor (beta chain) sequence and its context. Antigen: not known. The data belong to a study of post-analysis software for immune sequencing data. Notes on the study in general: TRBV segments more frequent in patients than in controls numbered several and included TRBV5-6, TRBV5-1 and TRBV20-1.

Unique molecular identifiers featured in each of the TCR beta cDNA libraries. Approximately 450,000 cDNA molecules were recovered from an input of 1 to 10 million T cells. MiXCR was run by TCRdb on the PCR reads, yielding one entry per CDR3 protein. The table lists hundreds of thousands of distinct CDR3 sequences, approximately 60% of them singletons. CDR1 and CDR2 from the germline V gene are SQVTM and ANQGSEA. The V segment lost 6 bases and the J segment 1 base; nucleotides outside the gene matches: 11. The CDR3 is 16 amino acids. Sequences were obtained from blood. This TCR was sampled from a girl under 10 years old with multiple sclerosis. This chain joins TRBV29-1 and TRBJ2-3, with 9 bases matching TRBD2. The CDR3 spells CSVARAGGPGTDTQYF. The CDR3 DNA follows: TGCAGCGTCGCCCGGGCGGGGGGGCCGGGCACAGATACGCAGTATTTT.